These T cell receptor beta chains were read from a single sample in a study of cytomegalovirus exposure and HLA in healthy donors. Assay: immunoSEQ multiplex PCR; the TCRdb copy retains only in-frame clones and omits some. The repertoire holds about 200,000 clones, with 65% to 85% as singletons. The specimen was PBMCs. The receptors stem from a woman in her 30s in good health and CMV-seronegative. CDR3s include the opening cysteine and the closing phenylalanine or tryptophan. The D gene is left open where the match is weak. Clone size, where shown, is once, few, many, or a class for clones that have expanded.

abundance	d_gene	v_gene	j_gene	CDR3aa	CDR3nt
NA	NA	TRBV28	TRBJ1-5	CASSRGAAFNQPQHF	TGTGCCAGCAGTCGGGGGGCGGCTTTCAATCAGCCCCAGCATTTT
NA	TRBD1	TRBV7-9	TRBJ1-2	CASSRPRTGHGYTF	TGTGCCAGCAGCCGCCCCCGGACAGGGCACGGCTACACCTTC
few	TRBD1	TRBV6-5	TRBJ2-1	CASSYRMGQGKDEQFF	TGTGCCAGCAGTTATCGGATGGGACAGGGAAAAGATGAGCAGTTCTTC
NA	TRBD2	TRBV4-1	TRBJ2-5	CASSQEQAWREGQETQYF	TGCGCCAGCAGCCAAGAACAGGCCTGGCGGGAGGGACAAGAGACCCAGTACTTC
NA	NA	TRBV4-1	TRBJ1-2	CASSGEGSRLYGYTF	TGCGCCAGCAGCGGCGAGGGCTCGAGGCTATATGGCTACACCTTC
NA	NA	TRBV4-2	TRBJ2-5	CASSQAGMGETQYF	TGTGCCAGCAGCCAAGCGGGGATGGGGGAGACCCAGTACTTC
NA	NA	TRBV2	TRBJ1-1	CASSDWVGISQGNTEAFF	TGTGCCAGCAGTGATTGGGTGGGTATAAGTCAGGGGAACACTGAAGCTTTCTTT
NA	NA	TRBV19	TRBJ2-7	CASSKTGAYEQYF	TGTGCCAGTAGTAAAACAGGAGCCTACGAGCAGTACTTC
NA	NA	TRBV28	TRBJ1-1	CATYLEGGYTEAFF	TGTGCCACCTACTTGGAGGGCGGGTACACTGAAGCTTTCTTT
NA	TRBD1	TRBV6-1	TRBJ1-1	CASRNQGATEAFF	TGTGCCAGCAGGAACCAGGGGGCTACTGAAGCTTTCTTT
NA	TRBD2	TRBV28	TRBJ2-1	CASSTPAAGGDNEQFF	TGTGCCAGCAGTACCCCAGCCGCGGGAGGGGACAATGAGCAGTTCTTC
NA	TRBD1	TRBV6-6	TRBJ1-1	CASGHVRTGLNTEAFF	TGTGCCAGCGGCCACGTTCGGACAGGGCTGAACACTGAAGCTTTCTTT
NA	NA	TRBV19	TRBJ1-4	CASSRYRATNEKLFF	TGTGCCAGTAGTCGCTACAGGGCTACTAATGAAAAACTGTTTTTT
few	NA	TRBV7-3	TRBJ2-5	CASSLNGGLETQYF	TGTGCCAGCAGCTTAAACGGGGGGCTCGAGACCCAGTACTTC